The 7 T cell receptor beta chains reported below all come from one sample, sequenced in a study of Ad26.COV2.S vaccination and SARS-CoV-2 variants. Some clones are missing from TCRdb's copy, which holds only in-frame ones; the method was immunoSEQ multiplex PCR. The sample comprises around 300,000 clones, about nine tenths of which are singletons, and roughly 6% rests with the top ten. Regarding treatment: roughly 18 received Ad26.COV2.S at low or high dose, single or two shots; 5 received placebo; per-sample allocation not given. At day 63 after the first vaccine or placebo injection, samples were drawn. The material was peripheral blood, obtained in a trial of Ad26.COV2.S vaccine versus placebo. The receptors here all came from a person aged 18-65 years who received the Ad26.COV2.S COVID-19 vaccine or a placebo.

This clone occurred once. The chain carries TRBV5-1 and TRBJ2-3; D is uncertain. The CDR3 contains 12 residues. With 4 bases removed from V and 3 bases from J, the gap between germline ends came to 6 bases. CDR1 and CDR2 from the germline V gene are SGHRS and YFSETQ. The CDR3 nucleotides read TGCGCCAGCAGCGCCGAAACAGATACGCAGTATTTT. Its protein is CASSAETDTQYF.

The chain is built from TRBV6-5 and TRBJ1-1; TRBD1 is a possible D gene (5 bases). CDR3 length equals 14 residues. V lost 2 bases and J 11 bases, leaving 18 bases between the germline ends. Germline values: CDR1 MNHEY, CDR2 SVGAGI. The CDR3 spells CASSYASGEGVAFF. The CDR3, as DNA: TGTGCCAGCAGTTACGCTTCGGGGGAGGGAGTGGCTTTCTTT.

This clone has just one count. The CDR3 DNA sequence: TGTGCCAGCAGCCGTACCGGGACAGAATACTTCTACGAGCAGTACTTC. Protein product: CASSRTGTEYFYEQYF. The V and J genes are TRBV7-2 and TRBJ2-7; TRBD1 matches 7 bases. In germline, CDR1 is SGHTA, CDR2 FQGNSA. After removal of 5 bases from V and 3 bases from J, the junction contained 13 bases not matched to a gene. The CDR3 sequence is 16 residues long.

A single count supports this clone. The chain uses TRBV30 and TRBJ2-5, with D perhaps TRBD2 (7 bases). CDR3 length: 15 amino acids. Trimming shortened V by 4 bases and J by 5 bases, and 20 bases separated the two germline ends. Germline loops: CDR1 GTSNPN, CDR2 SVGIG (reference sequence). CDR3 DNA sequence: TGTGCCTGGACAGGTCTAGCGGAGGGGGGGGAGACCCAGTACTTC. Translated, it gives CAWTGLAEGGETQYF.

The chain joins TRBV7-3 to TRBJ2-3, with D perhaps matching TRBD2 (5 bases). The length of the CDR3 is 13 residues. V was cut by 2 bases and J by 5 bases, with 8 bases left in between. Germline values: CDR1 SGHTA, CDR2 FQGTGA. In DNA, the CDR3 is TGTGCCAGCAGCTTAGAAAGCGGAGATACGCAGTATTTT. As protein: CASSLESGDTQYF.

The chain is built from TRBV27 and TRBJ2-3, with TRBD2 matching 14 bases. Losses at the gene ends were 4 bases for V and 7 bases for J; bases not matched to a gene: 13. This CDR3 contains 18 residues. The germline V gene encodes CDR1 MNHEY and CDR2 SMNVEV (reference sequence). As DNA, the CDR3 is TGTGCCAGCAGTTCAGGGACTAGCGGGAGTAGGGGTTTGAATACGCAGTATTTT. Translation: CASSSGTSGSRGLNTQYF.

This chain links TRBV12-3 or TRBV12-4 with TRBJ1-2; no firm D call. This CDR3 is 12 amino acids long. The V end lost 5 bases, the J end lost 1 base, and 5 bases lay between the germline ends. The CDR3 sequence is CASSTDNYGYTF. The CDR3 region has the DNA TGTGCCAGCAGTACCGATAACTATGGCTACACCTTC.